The 19 T cell receptor beta chains reported below all come from one sample, sequenced in a study of blood T cell repertoires in COVID-19. Measured with immunoSEQ multiplex PCR; TCRdb has only the in-frame clones, and not every one. Of approximately 110,000 clones listed, roughly nine tenths are singletons. The sample taken for sequencing was peripheral blood. These receptors were taken from a woman of 80 years or more with acute or convalescent COVID-19.

The chain joins TRBV7-2 to TRBJ2-7, with TRBD1 identical over 7 bases. CDR1 is SGHTA and CDR2 is FQGNSA in the germline V gene. The CDR3 covers 13 residues. V trimming: 4 bases; J trimming: 1 base; junction bases outside the gene matches: 1. In DNA, the CDR3 is TGTGCCAGCAGCTCGACAGGGTCCTACGAGCAGTACTTC. This codes for CASSSTGSYEQYF.

The CDR3 region is CASSPTSVTYEQYF. The CDR3 DNA sequence: TGCGCCAGCAGCCCGACTAGCGTAACCTACGAGCAGTACTTC. The gene calls are TRBV5-1 and TRBJ2-7; 8 positions agree with TRBD2. V shed 4 bases and J 2 bases; nucleotides not matched to a gene: 5. This CDR3 is 14 amino acids long. Germline V gene sequence: CDR1 SGHRS, CDR2 YFSETQ. The full variable domain, its missing parts supplied by reference TRBV5-1 and TRBJ2-7, is KAGVTQTPRYLIKTRGQQVTLSCSPISGHRSVSWYQQTPGQGLQFLFEYFSETQRNKGNFPGRFSGRQFSNSRSEMNVSTLELGDSALYLCASSPTSVTYEQYFGPGTRLTVT.

This chain links TRBV5-4 with TRBJ1-3; D is unresolved. Trimming removed 0 bases from V and 1 base from J, with 8 bases in between. Per germline, CDR1 SGHNT and CDR2 YYREEE (reference sequence). The CDR3 covers 15 residues. The CDR3 DNA is TGTGCCAGCAGCTTGGACAGAACTTCTGGAAACACCATATATTTT. It codes for CASSLDRTSGNTIYF.

This clone appeared a single time. The rearrangement uses TRBV5-1 and TRBJ1-4; D might be TRBD1 (6 bases). Germline CDR1 SGHRS, CDR2 YFSETQ. The V end lost 0 bases, the J end lost 8 bases, and 8 bases lay between the germline ends. The CDR3 loop spans 13 amino acids. CDR3 in amino acids: CASSLGQGEKLFF. The CDR3 DNA sequence: TGCGCCAGCAGCTTGGGGCAGGGGGAAAAACTGTTTTTT. Based on the CDR3 plus reference TRBV5-1 and TRBJ1-4, the full variable domain is KAGVTQTPRYLIKTRGQQVTLSCSPISGHRSVSWYQQTPGQGLQFLFEYFSETQRNKGNFPGRFSGRQFSNSRSEMNVSTLELGDSALYLCASSLGQGEKLFFGSGTQLSVL.

The chain links TRBV5-6 to TRBJ1-3; 9 bases align to TRBD1. CDR3 length: 17 residues. Trimming at V came to 4 bases and at J to 0 bases, leaving 8 bases not matched to a gene. CDR1 SGHDT and CDR2 YYEEEE come from the germline V gene. CDR3 in amino acids: CASSRPGTGISGNTIYF. CDR3 in DNA: TGTGCCAGCAGCCGTCCCGGGACAGGGATCTCTGGAAACACCATATATTTT.

V gene TRBV13 combines with J gene TRBJ2-5; the D gene is possibly TRBD2 (6 bases). Trimming removed 1 base from V and 8 bases from J, with 11 bases in between. Germline CDR1 is PRHDT and CDR2 is FYEKMQ (reference sequence). The CDR3 covers 13 residues. CDR3 residues: CASSLVQEGTQYF. CDR3 nucleotide sequence: TGTGCCAGCAGCTTAGTCCAGGAGGGTACCCAGTACTTC.

This chain joins TRBV5-1 and TRBJ2-1; 10 bases map to TRBD1. The trim removed 1 base at V and 2 bases at J, leaving 9 bases unmatched. In germline, CDR1 is SGHRS, CDR2 YFSETQ. CDR3 length: 18 residues. The CDR3 reads CASSLSGTGEDPYNEQFF. As DNA, the CDR3 is TGCGCCAGCAGCTTGTCGGGGACAGGGGAGGACCCCTACAATGAGCAGTTCTTC. The full variable domain, completed using reference TRBV5-1 and TRBJ2-1, is KAGVTQTPRYLIKTRGQQVTLSCSPISGHRSVSWYQQTPGQGLQFLFEYFSETQRNKGNFPGRFSGRQFSNSRSEMNVSTLELGDSALYLCASSLSGTGEDPYNEQFFGPGTRLTVL.

This rearrangement joins TRBV6-1 to TRBJ1-1, with D uncertain. The CDR3 sequence is 18 residues long. CDR1 is MNHNS and CDR2 is SASEGT in the germline V gene. V lost 1 base, J lost 3 bases, and 21 bases lay in between. The CDR3 reads CASSEDSGLFVWDTEAFF. The CDR3 DNA sequence: TGTGCCAGCAGTGAAGACTCGGGGTTATTCGTGTGGGACACTGAAGCTTTCTTT.

The chain joins TRBV19 to TRBJ2-2; 8 bases line up with TRBD1. This CDR3 has 14 residues. From germline, CDR1 is LNHDA and CDR2 SQIVND (reference sequence). The trim removed 4 bases at V and 6 bases at J, leaving 4 bases unmatched. CDR3 DNA: TGTGCCAGTAGTAACCAGGGGGCCGCCGGGGAGCTGTTTTTT. It is translated as CASSNQGAAGELFF.

This chain uses TRBV9 with TRBJ2-1; TRBD1 aligns across 9 bases. CDR1 and CDR2 from the germline V gene are SGDLS and YYNGEE. V trimming: 3 bases; J trimming: 6 bases; junction bases outside the gene matches: 16. The CDR3 is made up of 18 amino acids. The CDR3 DNA reads as TGTGCCAGCAGCGGAGACCCCGGAGAGGGACAGGGTATCAATGAGCAGTTCTTC. This sequence encodes CASSGDPGEGQGINEQFF.

The chain couples TRBV5-1 to TRBJ1-6; D unresolved. This CDR3 region has 15 residues. Germline values: CDR1 SGHRS, CDR2 YFSETQ. The V end was cut by 1 base, the J end by 0 bases, with 5 bases between. CDR3 sequence reads: CASSLRSSYNSPLHF. The CDR3, as DNA: TGCGCCAGCAGCTTGCGGAGCTCCTATAATTCACCCCTCCACTTT. The full variable domain, completed using reference TRBV5-1 and TRBJ1-6, is KAGVTQTPRYLIKTRGQQVTLSCSPISGHRSVSWYQQTPGQGLQFLFEYFSETQRNKGNFPGRFSGRQFSNSRSEMNVSTLELGDSALYLCASSLRSSYNSPLHFGNGTRLTVT.

V and J are TRBV10-1 and TRBJ1-6; the D is unclear. Trimming removed 2 bases from V and 7 bases from J, with 9 bases in between. Germline V gives CDR1 WNHNN, CDR2 SYGVQD (reference sequence). The CDR3 covers 14 residues. CDR3 DNA sequence: TGCGCCAGCAGTGAGACCAGGCTGAATTCACCCCTCCACTTT. It translates to CASSETRLNSPLHF.

CDR3 sequence (DNA): TGTGCCAGCAGCTCTCGTGCCACCGGGGGGCATCAGCCCCAGCATTTT. Protein: CASSSRATGGHQPQHF. The rearrangement uses TRBV6-2 or TRBV6-3 and TRBJ1-5; the D gene is possibly TRBD1 (6 bases). The CDR3 extends over 16 amino acids. The V gene lost 6 bases and the J gene lost 5 bases, with 20 bases spanning the gap. The germline CDR1 and CDR2 sequences are MNHEY and SVGEGT.

The chain couples TRBV5-1 to TRBJ1-1; maybe TRBD1 (5 bases). CDR1 and CDR2 (germline): SGHRS, YFSETQ. The length of the CDR3 is 14 residues. The ends were cut back, 5 bases at V and 1 base at J, with 12 bases in the middle. CDR3 in amino acids: CASSVGRGNTEAFF. The CDR3 nucleotides read TGCGCCAGCAGTGTGGGGAGGGGGAACACTGAAGCTTTCTTT. Complete variable domain (other parts from reference TRBV5-1 and TRBJ1-1): KAGVTQTPRYLIKTRGQQVTLSCSPISGHRSVSWYQQTPGQGLQFLFEYFSETQRNKGNFPGRFSGRQFSNSRSEMNVSTLELGDSALYLCASSVGRGNTEAFFGQGTRLTVV.

The CDR3 nucleotides are TGCGCCAATACCCCAAGGGCTAGCGGGGACCGGGGCACAGATACGCAGTATTTT. It is translated as CANTPRASGDRGTDTQYF. The chain carries TRBV23-1 and TRBJ2-3; 9 positions agree with TRBD2. TRBV23-1 is given ORF status, its function remaining uncertain. The CDR3 spans 18 residues. V trimming: 10 bases; J trimming: 1 base; junction bases outside the gene matches: 18.

J is TRBJ2-3 and V is TRBV7-2; the match to TRBD2 covers 8 bases. Germline lookup yields CDR1 SGHTA and CDR2 FQGNSA. The CDR3 covers 16 residues. The V gene end was trimmed by 5 bases and the J gene end by 7 bases; junction bases not matched to a gene: 14. In DNA, the CDR3 is TGTGCCAGCAGCCCGGGGGGGATATTTAGAGACAATACGCAGTATTTT. Residues: CASSPGGIFRDNTQYF.

This rearrangement joins TRBV6-5 to TRBJ1-1; 8 bases align to TRBD1. CDR1 and CDR2 (germline): MNHEY, SVGAGI. J lost 2 bases, V lost 0 bases, and 2 bases had no gene match. This CDR3 is built from 15 residues. This CDR3 is CASSYSGTGNTEAFF. Written as DNA, the CDR3 is TGTGCCAGCAGTTACTCCGGGACAGGAAACACTGAAGCTTTCTTT.

V and J are TRBV6-1 and TRBJ1-2; D ambiguous. The germline V gene has CDR1 MNHNS and CDR2 SASEGT. V dropped 3 bases and J dropped 10 bases, with 12 bases sitting between them. CDR3 size: 12 residues. The CDR3 nucleotides read TGTGCCAGCAGTGACATCCCCAACTTCTACACCTTC. This encodes CASSDIPNFYTF.

The genes are TRBV28 and TRBJ2-7; D is possibly TRBD2 (6 bases). Germline V lookup: CDR1 MDHEN, CDR2 SYDVKM. V was pared by 3 bases and J by 12 bases, with 24 bases between. There are 15 residues in the CDR3. CDR3 nucleotides: TGTGCCAGCAGTTTTAGCGGAAAAGCCTCGGGCGAGTGGTACTTC. This codes for CASSFSGKASGEWYF.